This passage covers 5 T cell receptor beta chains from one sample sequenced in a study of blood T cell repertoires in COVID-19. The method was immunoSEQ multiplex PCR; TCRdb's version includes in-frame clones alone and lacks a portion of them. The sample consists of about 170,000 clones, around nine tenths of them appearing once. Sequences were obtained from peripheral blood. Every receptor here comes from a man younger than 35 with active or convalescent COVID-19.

CDR3 protein: CASSERQGSEQYV. The CDR3 DNA sequence: TGTGCCAGCAGTGAACGACAGGGAAGCGAGCAGTACGTC. The chain links TRBV2 to TRBJ2-7, with 7 bases identical to TRBD1. The CDR3 totals 13 residues. Germline V gene data show CDR1 as SNHLY and CDR2 as FYNNEI. With 2 bases clipped from V and 6 bases from J, the junction kept 4 bases outside the gene matches.

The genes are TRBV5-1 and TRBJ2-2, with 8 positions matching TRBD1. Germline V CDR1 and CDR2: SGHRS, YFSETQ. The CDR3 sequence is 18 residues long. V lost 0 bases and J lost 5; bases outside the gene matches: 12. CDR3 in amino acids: CASSLGRSTGGMTGELFF. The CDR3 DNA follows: TGCGCCAGCAGCTTGGGGCGTTCCACAGGGGGGATGACCGGGGAGCTGTTTTTT.

CDR3 protein: CASVGQVLAEAFF. The CDR3 DNA reads TGTGCCAGCGTCGGACAGGTGCTTGCTGAAGCTTTCTTT. The genes are TRBV28 and TRBJ1-1, with 7 positions matching TRBD1. The CDR3 has 13 amino acids. Germline trimming cut 8 bases from V and 6 bases from J; bases unmatched to any gene: 9. Germline CDR1 and CDR2: MDHEN and SYDVKM.

CDR3 loop: CASGSGTSFKTDTQYF. CDR3 nucleotide sequence: TGTGCTAGTGGTTCAGGGACTAGCTTCAAAACAGATACGCAGTATTTT. The chain uses TRBV12-5 and TRBJ2-3, with 9 bases that match TRBD2. The germline gives CDR1 LGHNT, CDR2 FRNRAP. V was pared by 4 bases and J by 3 bases, with 8 bases of the junction left unmatched. The CDR3 is 16 residues long.

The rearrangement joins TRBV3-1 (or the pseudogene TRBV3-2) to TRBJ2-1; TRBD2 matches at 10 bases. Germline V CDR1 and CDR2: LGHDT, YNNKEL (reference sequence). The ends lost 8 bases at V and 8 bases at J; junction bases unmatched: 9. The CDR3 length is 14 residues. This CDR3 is CASCPAGGPHEQFF. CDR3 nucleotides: TGTGCCAGCTGTCCAGCGGGAGGGCCGCATGAGCAGTTCTTC.